This passage covers 24 T cell receptor beta chains from one sample sequenced in a study of blood T cell repertoires in COVID-19. Here immunoSEQ multiplex PCR was the method, and the copy in TCRdb shows in-frame clones only, minus some. The sample consists of approximately 49,000 clones, about four fifths of them appearing once. The specimen sequenced was peripheral blood. All receptors derive from a man aged 45-60 years with acute or convalescent COVID-19.

The V and J genes are TRBV2 and TRBJ2-1; 8 positions agree with TRBD2. Germline V lookup: CDR1 SNHLY, CDR2 FYNNEI. Trimming cost V 6 bases and J 2 bases; bases outside gene matches: 6. The length of the CDR3 is 15 residues. The CDR3 loop reads CASRAAGGAYNEQFF. In DNA form, the CDR3 reads TGTGCCAGCAGGGCAGCCGGGGGGGCCTACAATGAGCAGTTCTTC.

The gene calls are TRBV10-2 and TRBJ1-5; TRBD1 is a possible D gene (6 bases). The CDR3 is 13 amino acids. The V end was cut by 4 bases, the J end by 6 bases, with 10 bases between. Germline V lookup: CDR1 WSHSY, CDR2 SAAADI. CDR3 loop: CASSVQGSQPQHF. CDR3 in DNA: TGCGCCAGCAGTGTCCAGGGGAGTCAGCCCCAGCATTTT.

J is TRBJ2-7 and V is TRBV9; 8 bases map to TRBD2. This CDR3 contains 15 residues. Germline CDR1 is SGDLS and CDR2 is YYNGEE. V was clipped by 4 bases and J by 2 bases; unmatched bases: 8. DNA for the CDR3: TGTGCCAGCAGCCTAGGCCAGCGGGGGCCCTACGAGCAGTACTTC. This encodes CASSLGQRGPYEQYF.

This clone was recorded only once. The chain recombines TRBV5-1 with TRBJ1-6, with a tentative D call TRBD1 (6 bases). Germline V gene lookup returns CDR1 SGHRS and CDR2 YFSETQ. V dropped 4 bases and J dropped 9 bases, with 17 bases sitting between them. This CDR3 is built from 15 residues. CDR3 protein: CASSKGQRDGSPLHF. CDR3 bases: TGCGCCAGCAGCAAGGGACAAAGGGATGGTTCACCCCTCCACTTT.

The J gene is TRBJ1-1, the V gene TRBV6-2 or TRBV6-3; perhaps TRBD1 as D (6 bases). The CDR3 has 14 amino acids. Deletions cut 5 bases from V and 2 bases from J, with 12 bases between. CDR1 is MNHEY and CDR2 is SVGEGT in the germline V gene. CDR3 region: CASSQGGFNTEAFF. The CDR3 DNA is TGTGCCAGCAGTCAAGGGGGTTTCAACACTGAAGCTTTCTTT.

The V call is TRBV5-1, the J call TRBJ1-4; possibly TRBD1 for D (6 bases). The CDR3 is 16 amino acids. Germline CDR1 and CDR2: SGHRS and YFSETQ. Trimming took 2 bases from V and 7 from J, leaving 18 bases between them. The CDR3 is CASSFNQGPVREKLFF. CDR3 coding DNA: TGCGCCAGCAGCTTTAACCAGGGGCCGGTACGTGAAAAACTGTTTTTT.

The rearrangement links TRBV6-5 to TRBJ2-5, with 8 bases matching TRBD1. The CDR3 length is 14 residues. V gave up 2 bases and J gave up 7 bases; unmatched junction bases: 6. Germline assignment: CDR1 MNHEY and CDR2 SVGAGI. CDR3 residues: CASSYRDRGGTQYF. The CDR3 bases are TGTGCCAGCAGTTACCGTGACAGGGGAGGGACCCAGTACTTC.

The chain employs TRBV2 and TRBJ2-5; D is possibly TRBD2 (5 bases). The CDR3 length is 14 residues. Trimming left V 6 bases short and J 3 bases short, with 14 bases between. Germline V gene sequence: CDR1 SNHLY, CDR2 FYNNEI. The CDR3 nucleotides read TGTGCCAGCAGCCACCCGGGAATAAAAGAGACCCAGTACTTC. This sequence encodes CASSHPGIKETQYF.

This clone appeared a single time. The rearrangement uses TRBV6-1 and TRBJ1-6; 7 bases align to TRBD1. Germline CDR1 MNHNS, CDR2 SASEGT. The CDR3 loop spans 16 amino acids. With 1 base clipped from V and 4 bases from J, the junction kept 4 bases outside the gene matches. CDR3 in amino acids: CASSEGTGVYNSPLHF. The CDR3 DNA follows: TGTGCCAGCAGTGAAGGGACAGGAGTTTATAATTCACCCCTCCACTTT.

In the case of this clone: Other DNA variants within this sample encode the same CDR3. CDR3 loop: CASSLGLAGNTGELFF. The CDR3, as DNA: TGTGCCAGCAGCTTAGGACTAGCGGGAAACACCGGGGAGCTGTTTTTT. The J gene is TRBJ2-2, the V gene TRBV7-9; 11 nucleotides line up with TRBD2. This CDR3 comprises 16 residues. Germline assignment: CDR1 SEHNR and CDR2 FQNEAQ (reference sequence). The J segment lost 2 bases and the V segment lost 1 base, leaving 0 bases of the junction unmatched.

The chain couples TRBV11-2 to TRBJ2-7; a possible D gene is TRBD2 (6 bases). This CDR3 is built from 15 residues. From germline, CDR1 is SGHAT and CDR2 FQNNGV. Trimming shortened V by 5 bases and J by 4 bases, and 18 bases separated the two germline ends. The CDR3 spells CASSRFGTRGYEQYF. The DNA for the CDR3 is TGTGCCAGCAGCCGCTTCGGGACTCGAGGGTACGAGCAGTACTTC.

This rearrangement joins TRBV6-6 to TRBJ1-2; 8 nucleotides agree with TRBD1. The CDR3 extends over 16 amino acids. Germline V gives CDR1 MNHNY, CDR2 SVGAGI (reference sequence). Losses at the gene ends were 5 bases for V and 0 bases for J; bases not matched to a gene: 8. Here the CDR3 reads CASSIPGTGSNYGYTF. The DNA of the CDR3 is TGTGCCAGCAGTATCCCCGGGACAGGATCTAACTATGGCTACACCTTC.

The chain combines TRBV5-5 with TRBJ2-4; D uncertain. Germline CDR1 is SGHKS and CDR2 is YYEKEE (reference sequence). The CDR3 is 17 amino acids. Trimming pared 4 bases from V and 1 base from J, leaving 18 bases between. CDR3 nucleotide sequence: TGTGCCAGCAGCCCGTCGAGGTCCCTAGAGGCCAAAAACATTCAGTACTTC. Translation: CASSPSRSLEAKNIQYF.

The V call is TRBV19, the J call TRBJ2-1; D remains ambiguous. Between the trimmed V and J ends, which lost 3 bases and 5 bases, there was a span of 14 bases. The CDR3 consists of 15 residues. The germline V gene encodes CDR1 LNHDA and CDR2 SQIVND (reference sequence). CDR3 sequence reads: CASSMITNPNNEQFF. The CDR3 bases are TGTGCCAGTAGTATGATTACAAACCCCAACAATGAGCAGTTCTTC.

CDR3: CASSSVYNEQFF. The DNA of the CDR3 is TGTGCCAGCAGTTCCGTCTACAATGAGCAGTTCTTC. The chain employs TRBV2 and TRBJ2-1; no definite D call. The ends were cut back, 5 bases at V and 3 bases at J, with 5 bases in the middle. CDR1 SNHLY and CDR2 FYNNEI come from the germline V gene. The CDR3 runs to 12 residues.

In regard to this clone: A junction end diverges from the germline sequence, so it may reflect a read error. This chain connects TRBV5-1 to TRBJ1-2; the match to TRBD1 covers 7 bases. The length of the CDR3 is 13 residues. The V gene's germline CDR1 is SGHRS and CDR2 YFSETQ. The CDR3 nucleotides are TGCGCCAGCAGCACGGGACAGAACTATGGCCACACCTTC. As protein: CASSTGQNYGHTF.

This chain uses TRBV15 with TRBJ2-3, with TRBD1 as a possible D gene (5 bases). Trimming removed 5 bases from V and 2 bases from J, with 14 bases in between. There are 15 residues in the CDR3. Germline lookup yields CDR1 LNHNV and CDR2 YYDKDF (reference sequence). CDR3 amino acids: CATSQDIFLTDTQYF. The CDR3 DNA is TGTGCCACCAGCCAGGACATATTTCTCACAGATACGCAGTATTTT.

This clone was seen once. This sequence joins TRBV9 and TRBJ1-1; TRBD1 matches 7 bases. The CDR3 runs 14 residues. The V gene's germline CDR1 is SGDLS and CDR2 YYNGEE. V shed 4 bases and J 0 bases; nucleotides not matched to a gene: 3. DNA of the CDR3: TGTGCCAGCAGCACGACAGGGATGAACACTGAAGCTTTCTTT. Protein product: CASSTTGMNTEAFF.

The chain links TRBV4-1 to TRBJ1-2; a possible D gene is TRBD1 (5 bases). Germline V gives CDR1 MGHRA, CDR2 YSYEKL. The CDR3 sequence is 16 residues long. V was trimmed by 3 bases and J by 6 bases, leaving 20 bases between them. CDR3 nucleotides: TGCGCCAGCAGCCACCTCCGGGCAGGGCCGGTGGATGGCTACACCTTC. This codes for CASSHLRAGPVDGYTF.

V and J are TRBV30 and TRBJ2-2; D is ambiguous. The germline CDR1 and CDR2 sequences are GTSNPN and SVGIG (reference sequence). The CDR3 runs to 12 residues. V was shortened by 4 bases and J by 5 bases, with 8 bases between the two germline ends. The CDR3 nucleotides are TGTGCCTGGACCCCCCAAACCGGGGAGCTGTTTTTT. This codes for CAWTPQTGELFF.

The chain has TRBV5-6 and TRBJ1-5, with D possibly being TRBD1 (6 bases). The CDR3 is 14 amino acids. V was clipped by 5 bases and J by 0 bases, with 9 bases between them. Per germline, CDR1 SGHDT and CDR2 YYEEEE. CDR3 protein: CASSRRGSNQPQHF. CDR3 in DNA: TGTGCCAGCAGTCGCAGGGGTAGCAATCAGCCCCAGCATTTT.

This clone came up once. The J gene is TRBJ2-5, the V gene TRBV13; TRBD2 matches at 7 bases. Trimming at V came to 2 bases and at J to 2 bases, leaving 8 bases not matched to a gene. Germline V gene data show CDR1 as PRHDT and CDR2 as FYEKMQ (reference sequence). The CDR3 runs 16 residues. The CDR3 here is CASSLRETSIQETQYF. The CDR3 DNA is TGTGCCAGCAGCTTAAGGGAGACTAGCATTCAAGAGACCCAGTACTTC.

The chain has TRBV5-6 and TRBJ2-5, with 8 bases fitting TRBD2. V shed 2 bases and J 5 bases; nucleotides not matched to a gene: 5. The germline V gene encodes CDR1 SGHDT and CDR2 YYEEEE. This CDR3 has 14 residues. This CDR3 is CASSFGGAEETQYF. CDR3 sequence (DNA): TGTGCCAGCAGCTTCGGGGGGGCAGAGGAGACCCAGTACTTC.

The genes are TRBV20-1 and TRBJ2-1, with unresolved D. Germline V gene data show CDR1 as DFQATT and CDR2 as SNEGSKA (reference sequence). This CDR3 is built from 11 residues. V lost 6 bases and J 7 bases, leaving 10 bases between the germline ends. CDR3 amino acids: CSAVPRNEQFF. The CDR3 region has the DNA TGCAGTGCGGTTCCTAGGAATGAGCAGTTCTTC.